Listed below are T cell receptor beta chains from one sample, sequenced in a study of cytomegalovirus exposure and HLA in healthy donors. Some clones are missing from TCRdb's copy, which holds only in-frame ones; the method was immunoSEQ multiplex PCR. The sample has roughly 150,000 clones, about 79% seen once. Sequenced input: PBMCs. The source of these receptors is a woman under 40 in good health and CMV-seronegative. Both conserved end residues are part of each CDR3. Fields, in order: clone size, V gene, D gene, J gene, CDR3 DNA, CDR3 protein. D genes are given only for firm matches. Only some rows state a clone size, as once, few, many or a class for expanded clones.

>.|TRBV7-2|TRBD1|TRBJ1-1
TGTGCCAGCAGCTTAGCCAGGGGGCGGGTAGCTTTCTTT
CASSLARGRVAFF
>.|TRBV5-6|TRBD1|TRBJ1-1
TGTGCCAGCAGCTTAGGGGGCGCGAACACTGAAGCTTTCTTT
CASSLGGANTEAFF
>.|TRBV4-1|.|TRBJ2-7
TGCGCCAGCAGCCAAGATCCTGGGGCCGAGCAGTACTTC
CASSQDPGAEQYF
>.|TRBV5-4|TRBD1|TRBJ2-7
TGTGCCAGCAGACCCGGGACAGGTGGCTCCTACGAGCAGTACTTC
CASRPGTGGSYEQYF
>.|TRBV5-4|.|TRBJ2-7
TGTGCCAGCAGCTTGGGGGGCAGCTTCTACGAGCAGTACTTC
CASSLGGSFYEQYF
>.|TRBV7-3|.|TRBJ2-2
TGTGCCAGCAGCCTGAACCAGGTTACCGGGGAGCTGTTTTTT
CASSLNQVTGELFF
>.|TRBV19|.|TRBJ1-5
TGTGCCAGTAGTATGGGACACAGTTTCAGCAATCAGCCCCAGCATTTT
CASSMGHSFSNQPQHF
>.|TRBV20-1|.|TRBJ1-4
TGCAGTGCTAGTACACCTGAAAAACTGTTTTTT
CSASTPEKLFF
>.|TRBV5-4|TRBD1|TRBJ1-2
TGTGCCAGCAGCCCTACAGGGGGCTTAGGCTACACCTTC
CASSPTGGLGYTF
>.|TRBV7-8|TRBD1|TRBJ2-7
TGTGCCAGCAGCCGGGCGGGACAGGGGGCCCTTCCCAGCAGCGAGCAGTACTTC
CASSRAGQGALPSSEQYF
>.|TRBV19|.|TRBJ1-1
TGTGCCAGTAGTATTGACGCGGTCACTGAAGCTTTCTTT
CASSIDAVTEAFF
>.|TRBV7-3|TRBD1|TRBJ1-6
TGTGCCAGCAGCTTAAGGGGGGACAGGACTAATTCACCCCTCCACTTT
CASSLRGDRTNSPLHF
>.|TRBV6-5|.|TRBJ2-7
TGTGCCAGCAGTCAGACAGCCAGCTCCTACGAGCAGTACTTC
CASSQTASSYEQYF
>.|TRBV29-1|.|TRBJ1-1
TGCAGCGTTGATCGGGTCGGTACTGAAGCTTTCTTT
CSVDRVGTEAFF
>.|TRBV5-1|TRBD2|TRBJ2-1
TGCGCCAGCAGCTTAGTTAGGACTAGCGGGGGGGCAAATGAGCAGTTCTTC
CASSLVRTSGGANEQFF
>.|TRBV10-1|TRBD1|TRBJ1-1
TGCGCCAGCAGCCGGGACAGGGCAAACACTGAAGCTTTCTTT
CASSRDRANTEAFF
>.|TRBV29-1|TRBD1|TRBJ1-1
TGCAGCGTGACCTCTGGGGACAGGGGGCGCAGCACTGAAGCTTTCTTT
CSVTSGDRGRSTEAFF
>.|TRBV4-2|.|TRBJ1-1
TGTGCCAGCAGCCAAGATCGGGGGGACACTGAAGCTTTCTTT
CASSQDRGDTEAFF
>.|TRBV6-4|TRBD1|TRBJ1-2
TGTGCCAGCAGTGACAGGACAGGGGACGGCTACACCTTC
CASSDRTGDGYTF
>.|TRBV5-6|TRBD2|TRBJ2-3
TGTGCCAGCAGCTTGAAGCTAGCGGGGGCCACGGTCACAGATACGCAGTATTTT
CASSLKLAGATVTDTQYF
>.|TRBV27|TRBD1|TRBJ2-7
TGTGCCAGCAGTCGGGACAGGGCGAACGAGCAGTACTTC
CASSRDRANEQYF
>.|TRBV5-1|.|TRBJ1-1
TGCGCCAGCAGCTTGTTGGCGGAGGGGACTGAAGCTTTCTTT
CASSLLAEGTEAFF
>.|TRBV9|TRBD1|TRBJ1-1
TGTGCCAGCAGCGGAGCGACAGGGTTGAGCACTGAAGCTTTCTTT
CASSGATGLSTEAFF
>once|TRBV14|TRBD1|TRBJ1-1
TGTGCCAGCAGCCAAGGCGACAGGGGGCGAAATTGGGTTAATCGGGAAGAAGCTTTCTTT
CASSQGDRGRNWVNREEAFF
>.|TRBV5-6|TRBD1|TRBJ2-7
TGTGCCAGCAGCTCTCCGGGACAGGGGGGCTACGAGCAGTACTTC
CASSSPGQGGYEQYF
>.|TRBV12-5|TRBD2|TRBJ2-3
TGTGCTAGTGCTCATAGCGGGGGGGCAGATACGCAGTATTTT
CASAHSGGADTQYF
>once|TRBV9|TRBD2|TRBJ2-1
TGTGCCAGCAGCGTAGGGGGTACTTCGGCTAGCGGGGGGGACAATGAGCAGTTCTTC
CASSVGGTSASGGDNEQFF
>.|TRBV28|.|TRBJ2-7
TGTGCCAGCAACCCGGGAAGAGATTTTCCACGGCAGTACTTC
CASNPGRDFPRQYF
>few|TRBV27|.|TRBJ1-2
TGTGCCAGCAGTTATCAGGGGCGGGGGGACTATGGCTACACCTTC
CASSYQGRGDYGYTF
>few|TRBV5-5|.|TRBJ2-7
TGTGCCAGCAGCTTGCACGAGGGCGAGCAGTACTTC
CASSLHEGEQYF
>.|TRBV7-9|.|TRBJ2-2
TGTGCCAGCAGACAGGCGGCCGGGGAGCTGTTTTTT
CASRQAAGELFF
>.|TRBV7-8|.|TRBJ1-1
TGTGCCAGCAGCCAAAGAGGTTTGGTTATCGGGTTTGAAACTGAAGCTTTCTTT
CASSQRGLVIGFETEAFF
>.|TRBV6-5|TRBD1|TRBJ1-1
TGTGCCAGCAGTCACCGGACAGGGGGAACTGAAGCTTTCTTT
CASSHRTGGTEAFF
>once|TRBV5-5|TRBD1|TRBJ1-1
TGTGCCAGCAGCTTATGGACCCAGGGGGTGGCCACTGAAGCTTTCTTT
CASSLWTQGVATEAFF
>.|TRBV18|TRBD2|TRBJ2-7
TGTGCCAGCTCACCATCCGGGGGGTCGAGGGAGCAGTACTTC
CASSPSGGSREQYF
>.|TRBV4-1|.|TRBJ2-7
TGCGCCAGCAGCCAAGCTCCAGGGGCTTCCTACGAGCAGTACTTC
CASSQAPGASYEQYF
>once|TRBV30|.|TRBJ1-1
TGTGCCTGGCGGGGTACGACGTTCGTCCGGCCTTTCTTT
CAWRGTTFVRPFF
>.|TRBV7-2|TRBD1|TRBJ1-5
TGTGCCAGCAGCCCAGGGGGGCGGCAACAGCCCCAGCATTTT
CASSPGGRQQPQHF
>.|TRBV7-9|.|TRBJ2-6
TGTGCCAGCAGCTTTTTCACAGGGCCAGGGGCCAACGTCCTGACTTTC
CASSFFTGPGANVLTF
>few|TRBV6-5|TRBD1|TRBJ1-2
TGTGCCAGCAGTTACTCAGGGACAGTTAACTATGGCTACACCTTC
CASSYSGTVNYGYTF
>.|TRBV2|.|TRBJ1-2
TGTGCCAGTCAGACAGGCCAAAACTATGGCTACACCTTC
CASQTGQNYGYTF
>once|TRBV7-8|TRBD1|TRBJ2-7
TGTGCCAGCAGCTTCGTTGCGTCCCGGGACAGGGTTTCCTACGAGCAGTACTTC
CASSFVASRDRVSYEQYF
>.|TRBV2|TRBD1|TRBJ1-2
TGTGCCAGCAGTGGTAACAGGGGGCAGGGTGGCTACACCTTC
CASSGNRGQGGYTF
>.|TRBV6-5|.|TRBJ1-6
TGTGCCAGCAGCACAACAGGGAACGATTCACCCCTCCACTTT
CASSTTGNDSPLHF
>.|TRBV9|TRBD2|TRBJ2-2
TGTGCCAGCAGCGTAGGAAGCGGGGGGGGCAACACCGGGGAGCTGTTTTTT
CASSVGSGGGNTGELFF